These 7 T cell receptor beta chains were all obtained from the same sample, sequenced in a study of blood T cells in healthy people across ages. A sample-barcoded 5' primer and a J-beta primer mix were used in a second PCR of roughly 7 to 11 cycles. TCRdb fed the 5' RACE reads into MiXCR, producing one record per CDR3 protein. Of roughly 1,300,000 distinct CDR3 sequences listed, roughly 60% were seen once; the top ten hold 6.7%. Material: blood. These receptor sequences come from a man aged 18 to 29 in good health.

This chain uses TRBV27 with TRBJ2-5; D uncertain. The length of the CDR3 is 13 residues. V was trimmed by 5 bases and J by 5 bases, leaving 12 bases between them. Germline CDR1 and CDR2: MNHEY and SMNVEV (reference sequence). The CDR3 DNA reads TGTGCCAGCAGTCACATCGTGGGGGAGACCCAGTACTTC. It is translated as CASSHIVGETQYF.

The chain carries TRBV7-9 and TRBJ2-1; TRBD1 agrees at 7 bases. Germline assignment: CDR1 SEHNR and CDR2 FQNEAQ (reference sequence). V lost 6 bases and J lost 8; bases outside the gene matches: 13. The CDR3 consists of 15 residues. The CDR3: CASSPDRELVDEQFF. CDR3 DNA sequence: TGTGCCAGCAGTCCAGACAGGGAGCTGGTCGATGAGCAGTTCTTC.

CDR3 sequence: CASSLGDRRNEKLFF. In DNA form, the CDR3 reads TGTGCCAGCAGCTTGGGGGACAGGCGGAATGAAAAACTGTTTTTT. V and J are TRBV5-5 and TRBJ1-4; 8 bases line up with TRBD1. Germline-derived CDR1 and CDR2 are SGHKS and YYEKEE (reference sequence). After removal of 0 bases from V and 5 bases from J, the junction contained 3 bases not matched to a gene. CDR3 size: 15 residues.

This chain joins TRBV20-1 and TRBJ1-2, with TRBD1 identical over 9 bases. CDR1 is DFQATT, CDR2 SNEGSKA, per germline (reference sequence). The V gene end was trimmed by 7 bases and the J gene end by 1 base; junction bases not matched to a gene: 1. There are 12 residues in the CDR3. The chain's CDR3 is CSGDRVNYGYTF. For the CDR3, the DNA is TGCAGTGGGGACAGGGTTAACTATGGCTACACCTTC.

The J gene is TRBJ1-2, the V gene TRBV20-1; D is possibly TRBD1 (5 bases). V was cut by 5 bases and J by 5 bases, with 18 bases left in between. Germline V CDR1 and CDR2: DFQATT, SNEGSKA (reference sequence). CDR3 length: 14 amino acids. The CDR3 DNA reads TGCAGTGCTCGCCCCCAGGGCGACTGGTATGGCTACACCTTC. Its protein product is CSARPQGDWYGYTF.

CDR3 nucleotides: TGCGCCAGCAGCTTGGCCCAAGTGGAGCTAGAGCGCCAAGAGACCCAGTACTTC. Translated: CASSLAQVELERQETQYF. V gene TRBV5-1 combines with J gene TRBJ2-4; D unresolved. Matching the DNA end better, TRBJ2-5 makes the J call doubtful. This CDR3 is built from 18 residues. Germline loops: CDR1 SGHRS, CDR2 YFSETQ.

This chain uses TRBV28 with TRBJ1-2; 7 nucleotides agree with TRBD1. Germline-derived CDR1 and CDR2 are MDHEN and SYDVKM. V shed 6 bases and J 5 bases; nucleotides not matched to a gene: 15. The CDR3 is 16 residues long. In nucleotides, the CDR3 is TGTGCCAGCAGCCCCTCACGCGAGGGGGCGCCTTATGGCTACACCTTC. It translates to CASSPSREGAPYGYTF.